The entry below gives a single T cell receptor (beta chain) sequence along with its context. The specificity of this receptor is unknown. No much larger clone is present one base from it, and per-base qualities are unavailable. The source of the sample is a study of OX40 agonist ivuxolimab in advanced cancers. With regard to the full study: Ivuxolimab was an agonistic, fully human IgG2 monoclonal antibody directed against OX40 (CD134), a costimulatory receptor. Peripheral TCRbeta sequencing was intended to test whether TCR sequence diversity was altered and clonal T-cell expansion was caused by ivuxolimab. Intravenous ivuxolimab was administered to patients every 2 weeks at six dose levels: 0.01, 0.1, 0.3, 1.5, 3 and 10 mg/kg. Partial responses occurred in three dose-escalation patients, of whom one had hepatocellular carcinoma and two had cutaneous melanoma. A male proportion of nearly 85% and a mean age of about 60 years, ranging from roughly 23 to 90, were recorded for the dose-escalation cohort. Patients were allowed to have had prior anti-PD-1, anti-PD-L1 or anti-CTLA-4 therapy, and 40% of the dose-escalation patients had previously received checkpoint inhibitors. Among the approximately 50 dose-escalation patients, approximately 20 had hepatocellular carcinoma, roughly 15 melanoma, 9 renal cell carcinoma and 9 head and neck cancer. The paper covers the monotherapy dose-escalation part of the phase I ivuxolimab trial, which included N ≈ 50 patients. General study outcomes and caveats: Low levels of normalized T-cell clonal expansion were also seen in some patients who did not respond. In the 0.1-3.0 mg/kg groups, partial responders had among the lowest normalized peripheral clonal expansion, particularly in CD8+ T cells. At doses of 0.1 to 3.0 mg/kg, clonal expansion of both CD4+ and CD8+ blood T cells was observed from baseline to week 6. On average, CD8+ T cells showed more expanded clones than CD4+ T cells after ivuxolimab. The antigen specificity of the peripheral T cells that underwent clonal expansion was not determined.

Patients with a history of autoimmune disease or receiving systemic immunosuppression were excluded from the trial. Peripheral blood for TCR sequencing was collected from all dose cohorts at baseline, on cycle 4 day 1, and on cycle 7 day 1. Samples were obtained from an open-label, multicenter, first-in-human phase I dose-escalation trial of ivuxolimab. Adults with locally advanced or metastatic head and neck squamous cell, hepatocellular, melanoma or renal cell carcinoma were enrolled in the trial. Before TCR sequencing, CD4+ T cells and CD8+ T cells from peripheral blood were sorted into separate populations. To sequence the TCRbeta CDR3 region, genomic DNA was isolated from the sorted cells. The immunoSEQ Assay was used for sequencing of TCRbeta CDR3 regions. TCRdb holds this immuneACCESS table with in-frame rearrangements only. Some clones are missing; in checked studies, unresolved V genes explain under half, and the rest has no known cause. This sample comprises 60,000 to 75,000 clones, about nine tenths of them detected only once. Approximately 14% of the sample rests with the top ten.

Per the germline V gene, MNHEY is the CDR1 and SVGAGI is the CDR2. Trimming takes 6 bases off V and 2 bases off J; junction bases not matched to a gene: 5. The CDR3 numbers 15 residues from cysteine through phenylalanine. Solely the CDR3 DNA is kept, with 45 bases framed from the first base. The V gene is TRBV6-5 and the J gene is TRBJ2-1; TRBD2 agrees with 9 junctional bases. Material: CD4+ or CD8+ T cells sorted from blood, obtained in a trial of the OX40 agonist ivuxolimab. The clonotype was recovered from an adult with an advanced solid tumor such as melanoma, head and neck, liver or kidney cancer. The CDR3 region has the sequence CASSPGTSPYNEQFF. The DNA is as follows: TGTGCCAGCAGCCCTGGGACTAGCCCCTACAATGAGCAGTTCTTC.